The 14 T cell receptor beta chains presented below share a single source sample, sequenced in a study of long-term antiretroviral therapy in people with HIV. Version v3.0 of the immunoSEQ assay was performed at survey level. The method was immunoSEQ multiplex PCR; TCRdb's version includes in-frame clones alone and lacks a portion of them. The sample holds 30,000 to 50,000 clones, roughly 85% seen once. Specimen: unsorted PBMCs, collected 3.1 years after starting antiretroviral therapy. These receptor sequences come from a woman aged 45-60 years with HIV.

The rearrangement links TRBV5-8 to TRBJ1-4; 7 bases line up with TRBD1. The CDR3 extends over 15 amino acids. Germline V gives CDR1 SGHTS, CDR2 YDEGEE. V lost 4 bases, J lost 8 bases, and 11 bases stayed unmatched. CDR3 nucleotide sequence: TGTGCCAGCAGCAGTAAGACAGGGACTGGAGAAAAACTGTTTTTT. It specifies CASSSKTGTGEKLFF.

The CDR3 nucleotides are TGTGCCAGCACCCTGGGGGTGGAAGCTTTCTTT. Protein: CASTLGVEAFF. V and J are TRBV6-6 and TRBJ1-1; a weak D match, TRBD1 (5 bases). CDR3 length: 11 residues. Between the trimmed V and J ends, which lost 7 bases and 8 bases, there was a span of 11 bases. Germline assignment: CDR1 MNHNY and CDR2 SVGAGI (reference sequence).

The rearrangement joins TRBV5-6 to TRBJ1-5; a weak D match, TRBD1 (6 bases). CDR1 is SGHDT, CDR2 YYEEEE, per germline. The CDR3 is 15 residues long. Between the trimmed V and J ends, which lost 1 base and 6 bases, there was a span of 14 bases. CDR3 nucleotide sequence: TGTGCCAGCAGCTTGTCGGCAGGGGTTAGTCAGCCCCAGCATTTT. It yields the protein CASSLSAGVSQPQHF.

The chain has TRBV5-6 and TRBJ2-5; 8 bases align to TRBD1. Trimming cost V 4 bases and J 5 bases; bases outside gene matches: 13. This CDR3 is 16 amino acids long. The germline CDR1 and CDR2 sequences are SGHDT and YYEEEE. Written as DNA, the CDR3 is TGTGCCAGCAGCCGGACAGGGTCGGGGTCCGGGGAGACCCAGTACTTC. This codes for CASSRTGSGSGETQYF. Full variable domain (missing parts from reference TRBV5-6 and TRBJ2-5): DAGVTQSPTHLIKTRGQQVTLRCSPKSGHDTVSWYQQALGQGPQFIFQYYEEEERQRGNFPDRFSGHQFPNYSSELNVNALLLGDSALYLCASSRTGSGSGETQYFGPGTRLLVL.

In its sample, this clone was seen a few times. The V call is TRBV5-4, the J call TRBJ1-2; D gene unclear. Trimming cost V 3 bases and J 4 bases, with 10 bases left between them. CDR3 length: 13 amino acids. Germline lookup yields CDR1 SGHNT and CDR2 YYREEE (reference sequence). CDR3 protein: CASSSRTGYGYTF. CDR3 DNA sequence: TGTGCCAGCAGCTCCCGGACGGGCTATGGCTACACCTTC.

The J gene is TRBJ1-3, the V gene TRBV5-6; D is uncertain. This CDR3 contains 13 residues. V gave up 2 bases and J gave up 0 bases, with 3 bases separating them. Germline CDR1 and CDR2: SGHDT and YYEEEE. This CDR3 reads CASSFLSGNTIYF. The CDR3 bases are TGTGCCAGCAGCTTTCTCTCTGGAAACACCATATATTTT.

This chain uses TRBV4-1 with TRBJ2-2; 10 nucleotides match TRBD1. CDR1 and CDR2 (germline): MGHRA, YSYEKL. The CDR3 consists of 16 residues. Trimming cost V 4 bases and J 7 bases; bases outside gene matches: 9. The DNA of the CDR3 is TGCGCCAGCAGCCCCAGACAGGGGGCGAGGGTCGGGGAGCTGTTTTTT. Translated: CASSPRQGARVGELFF.

The chain links TRBV2 to TRBJ2-5; 9 bases align to TRBD2. CDR1 SNHLY and CDR2 FYNNEI come from the germline V gene. CDR3 size: 13 residues. V shed 10 bases and J 5 bases; nucleotides not matched to a gene: 8. CDR3 in DNA: TGTGCCACTGCGGGGGGGCCTAGGGAGACCCAGTACTTC. This encodes CATAGGPRETQYF.

This clone was counted between two and nine times. V and J are TRBV12-5 and TRBJ1-6, with TRBD1 identical over 10 bases. The CDR3 is 14 residues long. V lost 6 bases to trimming and J lost 9 bases; unmatched junction nucleotides: 5. CDR1 LGHNT and CDR2 FRNRAP come from the germline V gene. The CDR3 DNA reads TGTGCTAGTGGCGGGACAGGGGAGCCTTCACCCCTCCACTTT. Protein sequence: CASGGTGEPSPLHF. Full variable domain (missing parts from reference TRBV12-5 and TRBJ1-6): DARVTQTPRHKVTEMGQEVTMRCQPILGHNTVFWYRQTMMQGLELLAYFRNRAPLDDSGMPKDRFSAEMPDATLATLKIQPSEPRDSAVYFCASGGTGEPSPLHFGNGTRLTVT.

The rearrangement links TRBV5-1 to TRBJ1-2; tentatively, D is TRBD1 (6 bases). Germline V gives CDR1 SGHRS, CDR2 YFSETQ. The CDR3 is made up of 14 amino acids. V was cut by 2 bases and J by 8 bases, with 16 bases left in between. CDR3 nucleotide sequence: TGCGCCAGCAGCTTACAGGGAAGGTCGGAAGGCTACACCTTC. It translates to CASSLQGRSEGYTF.

This chain links TRBV11-2 with TRBJ2-3; no clear D. V was pared by 4 bases and J by 8 bases, with 13 bases between. Germline lookup yields CDR1 SGHAT and CDR2 FQNNGV. CDR3 length: 13 amino acids. In DNA form, the CDR3 reads TGTGCCAGCAGCTCCCCCTTTCTCCTTACGCAGTATTTT. Protein: CASSSPFLLTQYF.

The chain couples TRBV30 to TRBJ1-1; D ambiguous. The CDR3 loop spans 12 amino acids. Germline V lookup: CDR1 GTSNPN, CDR2 SVGIG (reference sequence). The V end lost 4 bases, the J end lost 1 base, and 7 bases lay between the germline ends. This CDR3 reads CAWKAANTEAFF. The CDR3 nucleotides are TGTGCCTGGAAGGCTGCGAACACTGAAGCTTTCTTT.

This clone was seen only a few times. This chain uses TRBV2 with TRBJ2-3; D assignment may be TRBD1 or TRBD2 (5 bases each). The germline V and J ends were trimmed by 7 bases and 8 bases, with 13 bases remaining between them. Germline values: CDR1 SNHLY, CDR2 FYNNEI. The CDR3 is 12 amino acids. CDR3: CASNTRGGTQYF. CDR3 sequence (DNA): TGTGCCAGCAACACGAGGGGTGGTACGCAGTATTTT.

This sequence joins TRBV11-1 and TRBJ2-7; D may be TRBD2 (5 bases). The CDR3 sequence is 13 residues long. The ends were cut back, 4 bases at V and 0 bases at J, with 7 bases in the middle. Germline-derived CDR1 and CDR2 are SGHAT and FQDESV (reference sequence). The CDR3 nucleotides are TGTGCCAGCAGCTGGGAGAGCTCCTACGAGCAGTACTTC. It is translated as CASSWESSYEQYF.